The following is a T cell receptor beta chain sequence with its context. Germline trimming cut 11 bases from V and 5 bases from J; bases unmatched to any gene: 14. The CDR3 has 17 amino acids. Germline CDR1 SGHAT, CDR2 FQNNGV. The data derive from a study of blood T cell repertoires in COVID-19. Method: immunoSEQ multiplex PCR; TCRdb's copy keeps in-frame clones and lacks some. Among 40,000 to 50,000 clones listed, 65% to 90% were seen once. The sequenced sample consisted of peripheral blood. The chain uses TRBV11-2 and TRBJ2-5, with 16 nucleotides matching TRBD2. This sequence was found in a woman aged 80 or over with acute or convalescent COVID-19. As DNA, the CDR3 is TGTGCCCGCCGCGCCGGGACTAGCGGGGGGGCGGGGGAGACCCAGTACTTC. As protein: CARRAGTSGGAGETQYF.